The rows below give T cell receptor beta chains drawn from one sample of a study of T cells after yellow fever vaccination. TCRdb itself ran the 5' RACE reads through MiXCR, one entry per CDR3 protein. The sample holds under 550,000 distinct CDR3 sequences, 20% to 25% seen once. Source: PBMCs, taken more than 20 days after the first yellow fever vaccination. These TCRs come from a man in his late teens or twenties who received the YFV17D yellow fever vaccine. Both conserved end residues are trimmed from each CDR3. Each record gives: V gene, CDR3 protein.

v_call: TRBV5-1
cdr3_aa: ASSLAGANVLT

v_call: TRBV6-5
cdr3_aa: ASSFARRGARYNEQF

v_call: TRBV6-4
cdr3_aa: ASSPQTGYSYNSPLH

v_call: TRBV14
cdr3_aa: ASSQDRVPLDEQY

v_call: TRBV5-1
cdr3_aa: ASSLNGGGRDTQY

v_call: TRBV6-5
cdr3_aa: ASNTGMGPVGSPLH

v_call: TRBV3-1
cdr3_aa: ASSRLGVDTQY

v_call: TRBV20-1
cdr3_aa: SARDGDTQY

v_call: TRBV28
cdr3_aa: ASSLSGPGPYEQY

v_call: TRBV2
cdr3_aa: ASSGLGVQAF

v_call: TRBV6-1
cdr3_aa: ASSKTRQGESPLH

v_call: TRBV4-1
cdr3_aa: ASSARGEGDTQY

v_call: TRBV7-8
cdr3_aa: ASSVQQGTQY

v_call: TRBV7-9
cdr3_aa: ASAWDRGSNYGYT

v_call: TRBV28
cdr3_aa: ASSYLAGAESWTSTDTQY

v_call: TRBV12-3/TRBV12-4
cdr3_aa: ASSFNRVRGTDTQY

v_call: TRBV6-2/TRBV6-3
cdr3_aa: ASSYGVAGAKETQY

v_call: TRBV5-1
cdr3_aa: ASSLVQGANTQY

v_call: TRBV12-3/TRBV12-4
cdr3_aa: ASSPDRHIGGELF

v_call: TRBV4-2
cdr3_aa: ASSQEPSGDTEAF

v_call: TRBV7-3
cdr3_aa: ASSFTQGGTGELF

v_call: TRBV7-3
cdr3_aa: ASSPSAGFISEQY

v_call: TRBV11-2
cdr3_aa: ASSFNQGPDTQY

v_call: TRBV29-1
cdr3_aa: SVRGRTNEKLF

v_call: TRBV18
cdr3_aa: ASSQAEVTVGGYT

v_call: TRBV20-1
cdr3_aa: SAPQTSGRGDEQF

v_call: TRBV9
cdr3_aa: ASSVANEQF

v_call: TRBV20-1
cdr3_aa: SARALAGVNEQF

v_call: TRBV6-2/TRBV6-3
cdr3_aa: ASSKTSGTTDTQY

v_call: TRBV6-5
cdr3_aa: ASSSPYEQY

v_call: TRBV4-2
cdr3_aa: DSSQIRSSGTGVTYEQY

v_call: TRBV9
cdr3_aa: ASSPPRTGASEAF

v_call: TRBV20-1
cdr3_aa: SDLGGEETQY

v_call: TRBV12-3/TRBV12-4
cdr3_aa: ASSHQLGYEQY

v_call: TRBV7-6
cdr3_aa: ASSLVGGLAYQETQY

v_call: TRBV4-3
cdr3_aa: ASSQENRGTGELF

v_call: TRBV6-5
cdr3_aa: ASSYSRQSNQPQH

v_call: TRBV6-2/TRBV6-3
cdr3_aa: ASSWGIGTAEAF

v_call: TRBV9
cdr3_aa: ASSVGGQGATGELF

v_call: TRBV29-1
cdr3_aa: SVAGRNTGELF

v_call: TRBV20-1
cdr3_aa: SAQQMGPGTEAF

v_call: TRBV6-5
cdr3_aa: ASRHPRGAGIAEQY

v_call: TRBV5-1
cdr3_aa: ASRRGTSDDEQF

v_call: TRBV20-1
cdr3_aa: SAKKGQETQY

v_call: TRBV20-1
cdr3_aa: SARQGEQY

v_call: TRBV10-3
cdr3_aa: AISGGQGAQGANVLT

v_call: TRBV5-1
cdr3_aa: ASSVQGVGGYT

v_call: TRBV12-3/TRBV12-4
cdr3_aa: ASSKIDPTDTQY

v_call: TRBV5-1
cdr3_aa: ASSTRQGGTDTQY

v_call: TRBV20-1
cdr3_aa: SARPRVRGDYGYT

v_call: TRBV15
cdr3_aa: ATSGTGGGGAILYQETQY

v_call: TRBV1
cdr3_aa: TSSQDKDREVPSSYNEQF

v_call: TRBV4-1
cdr3_aa: ASSPPGRGGLYEQY

v_call: TRBV14
cdr3_aa: ASSQAGTSGLYEQY

v_call: TRBV14
cdr3_aa: ASSHAHTGELF

v_call: TRBV3-1
cdr3_aa: ASSQVAVGNTIY